Shown below are 29 T cell receptor beta chains from a single sample sequenced in a study of blood T cell repertoires in COVID-19. Some clones are missing from TCRdb's copy, which holds only in-frame ones; the method was immunoSEQ multiplex PCR. The sample contains about 180,000 clones, 60% to 80% of which appear only once. The sequenced material came from peripheral blood. These receptors originate from a woman aged 65 to 85 with acute or convalescent COVID-19.

The count of this clone is one. V gene TRBV7-8 combines with J gene TRBJ1-3; D not certain. The CDR3 length is 13 residues. V lost 5 bases to trimming and J lost 4 bases, with 9 bases between them. CDR1 and CDR2 (germline): SGHVS, FQNEAQ. This CDR3 is CASSPPGGNTIYF. CDR3 sequence (DNA): TGTGCCAGCAGCCCCCCGGGGGGAAACACCATATATTTT.

The V and J genes are TRBV18 and TRBJ1-2; 7 bases align to TRBD1. Germline CDR1 reads KGHSH; CDR2 reads LQKENI. This CDR3 has 15 residues. V trimming: 1 base; J trimming: 9 bases; junction bases outside the gene matches: 11. CDR3 in amino acids: CASSPLQTGLRRYTF. In nucleotides, the CDR3 is TGTGCCAGCTCACCACTACAGACAGGGCTTCGCCGCTACACCTTC.

This chain joins TRBV29-1 and TRBJ1-1; D is undetermined. This CDR3 contains 12 residues. Germline V gene lookup returns CDR1 SQVTM and CDR2 ANQGSEA. Trimming removed 4 bases at V and 0 bases at J, with 6 bases between. CDR3 DNA: TGCAGCGTTGGAGTAGTGAACACTGAAGCTTTCTTT. Translation: CSVGVVNTEAFF.

This sequence joins TRBV29-1 and TRBJ1-1, with unresolved D. The CDR3 runs to 15 residues. Trimming took off 5 bases at V and 1 base at J, with 17 bases between the two ends. The V gene's germline CDR1 is SQVTM and CDR2 ANQGSEA. The CDR3 loop is CSVTTTGLKNTEAFF. CDR3 nucleotide sequence: TGCAGCGTTACCACTACGGGATTAAAGAACACTGAAGCTTTCTTT. The full variable domain, rest sourced from reference TRBV29-1 and TRBJ1-1, is SAVISQKPSRDICQRGTSLTIQCQVDSQVTMMFWYRQQPGQSLTLIATANQGSEATYESGFVIDKFPISRPNLTFSTLTVSNMSPEDSSIYLCSVTTTGLKNTEAFFGQGTRLTVV.

The gene calls are TRBV3-1 (or the pseudogene TRBV3-2) and TRBJ2-7; 9 bases are a match to TRBD1. The CDR3 is made up of 16 amino acids. The germline V gene has CDR1 LGHDT and CDR2 YNNKEL (reference sequence). V shed 4 bases, J shed 0 bases, and the junction held 7 bases outside the gene matches. The CDR3 loop is CASSPTGQGSSYEQYF. In DNA form, the CDR3 reads TGTGCCAGCAGCCCCACCGGACAGGGGAGCTCCTACGAGCAGTACTTC.

This chain links TRBV2 with TRBJ1-1, with a possible D match to TRBD1 (5 bases). V lost 6 bases to trimming and J lost 1 base, with 18 bases between them. Germline-derived CDR1 and CDR2 are SNHLY and FYNNEI. The CDR3 extends over 16 amino acids. For the CDR3, the DNA is TGTGCCAGCAGACCCGGCGGGACCGGAAGGAACACTGAAGCTTTCTTT. Protein sequence: CASRPGGTGRNTEAFF.

This chain connects TRBV6-5 to TRBJ1-3; TRBD1 might be the D (5 bases). V lost 7 bases and J 2 bases, leaving 12 bases between the germline ends. Germline CDR1 and CDR2: MNHEY and SVGAGI. The CDR3 runs to 14 residues. This CDR3 reads CASKPQVAGNTIYF. CDR3 DNA: TGTGCCAGCAAACCACAGGTTGCTGGAAACACCATATATTTT.

Only a few counts were recorded for this clone. The genes are TRBV29-1 and TRBJ1-2, with no clear D. This CDR3 contains 11 residues. Germline CDR1 is SQVTM and CDR2 is ANQGSEA. CDR3 sequence (DNA): TGCACCTCCTCTGGGTCGCGGGGCTACACCTTC. Its protein is CTSSGSRGYTF.

This chain uses TRBV3-1 (or the pseudogene TRBV3-2) with TRBJ1-1; TRBD1 agrees at 11 bases. Germline CDR1 LGHDT, CDR2 YNNKEL (reference sequence). V shed 8 bases and J 8 bases; nucleotides not matched to a gene: 13. The CDR3 covers 15 residues. The CDR3 is CASSRSGTGGGEAFF. DNA of the CDR3: TGTGCCAGCTCCCGGTCCGGGACAGGGGGTGGCGAAGCTTTCTTT.

Only one count was recorded for this clone. The gene calls are TRBV19 and TRBJ2-1; D might be TRBD1 (6 bases). Trimming removed 3 bases at V and 6 bases at J, with 18 bases between. CDR3 size: 16 residues. The germline V gene has CDR1 LNHDA and CDR2 SQIVND (reference sequence). CDR3 DNA: TGTGCCAGTAGTATTAAAGGTCAGGGGCAAAGCAATGAGCAGTTCTTC. It encodes CASSIKGQGQSNEQFF.

This sequence joins TRBV18 and TRBJ2-5; 9 bases align to TRBD2. J was trimmed by 5 bases and V by 4 bases; bases with no gene match: 8. The germline gives CDR1 KGHSH, CDR2 LQKENI. CDR3 length equals 15 residues. The CDR3 bases are TGTGCCAGCTCACTTCTAGCGGGACTACGGGAGACCCAGTACTTC. Amino acid sequence: CASSLLAGLRETQYF.

The chain combines TRBV5-4 with TRBJ2-3; 8 bases fit TRBD2. V lost 2 bases to trimming and J lost 0 bases; unmatched junction nucleotides: 5. This CDR3 is 16 amino acids long. CDR1 and CDR2 from the germline V gene are SGHNT and YYREEE (reference sequence). CDR3 amino acids: CASSFELAGSTDTQYF. CDR3 bases: TGTGCCAGCAGCTTTGAGCTAGCGGGTAGCACAGATACGCAGTATTTT.

The J gene is TRBJ2-1, the V gene TRBV5-4; 10 bases line up with TRBD2. The CDR3 contains 18 residues. Germline V gene data show CDR1 as SGHNT and CDR2 as YYREEE (reference sequence). Trimming at V came to 0 bases and at J to 6 bases, leaving 12 bases not matched to a gene. The DNA for the CDR3 is TGTGCCAGCAGCTTGGCCTTAGTAGCGGGAGGAGGTGGCAATGAGCAGTTCTTC. Encoded protein: CASSLALVAGGGGNEQFF. The entire variable domain, with the rest obtained from reference TRBV5-4 and TRBJ2-1, is as follows: ETGVTQSPTHLIKTRGQQVTLRCSSQSGHNTVSWYQQALGQGPQFIFQYYREEENGRGNFPPRFSGLQFPNYSSELNVNALELDDSALYLCASSLALVAGGGGNEQFFGPGTRLTVL.

The chain employs TRBV5-1 and TRBJ2-7; possible D gene TRBD2, 7 bases. The ends were cut back, 1 base at V and 3 bases at J, with 14 bases in the middle. CDR3 size: 15 residues. The germline CDR1 and CDR2 sequences are SGHRS and YFSETQ. CDR3 sequence: CASSLFEGEGYEQYF. The CDR3, as DNA: TGCGCCAGCAGCTTGTTCGAGGGGGAGGGCTACGAGCAGTACTTC.

This chain joins TRBV5-1 and TRBJ2-4; possible D gene TRBD1, 5 bases. Germline-derived CDR1 and CDR2 are SGHRS and YFSETQ. The CDR3 extends over 17 amino acids. V gave up 4 bases and J gave up 1 base, with 18 bases separating them. The CDR3 here is CASSIQPGIMAKNIQYF. The CDR3 bases are TGCGCCAGCAGCATACAACCAGGGATCATGGCCAAAAACATTCAGTACTTC. The variable domain in full, with the rest retrieved from reference TRBV5-1 and TRBJ2-4, is KAGVTQTPRYLIKTRGQQVTLSCSPISGHRSVSWYQQTPGQGLQFLFEYFSETQRNKGNFPGRFSGRQFSNSRSEMNVSTLELGDSALYLCASSIQPGIMAKNIQYFGAGTRLSVL.

The J gene is TRBJ2-7, the V gene TRBV6-2 or TRBV6-3; TRBD1 aligns across 10 bases. V dropped 4 bases and J dropped 8; count of bases not matched to a gene: 8. The V gene's germline CDR1 is MNHEY and CDR2 SVGEGT. The CDR3 is made up of 14 amino acids. The CDR3 region is CASSSGTGEFKQYF. CDR3 bases: TGTGCCAGCAGTTCCGGGACAGGGGAGTTCAAGCAGTACTTC.

This sequence joins TRBV20-1 and TRBJ2-4; D may be TRBD1 (6 bases). The CDR3 runs 14 residues. The germline V gene encodes CDR1 DFQATT and CDR2 SNEGSKA (reference sequence). V lost 3 bases and J lost 9, with 18 bases in between. The CDR3 sequence: CSASNRQRGTIQYF. CDR3 coding DNA: TGCAGTGCTAGTAATCGACAAAGGGGGACCATTCAGTACTTC.

This sequence joins TRBV19 and TRBJ2-1; a weak D match, TRBD2 (6 bases). CDR1 is LNHDA and CDR2 is SQIVND in the germline V gene (reference sequence). There are 15 residues in the CDR3. Trimming removed 5 bases at V and 7 bases at J, with 18 bases between. The CDR3 DNA reads TGTGCCAGTAGTTCCGGGAGTGGAATTATAAATGAGCAGTTCTTC. As protein: CASSSGSGIINEQFF.

This sequence joins TRBV5-4 and TRBJ2-2; 9 bases map to TRBD2. Germline assignment: CDR1 SGHNT and CDR2 YYREEE (reference sequence). The junction had 13 bases not matched to a gene; V was cut back by 3 bases and J by 7 bases. This CDR3 contains 17 residues. CDR3 amino acids: CASSSGGGRVLGGELFF. The CDR3 DNA reads TGTGCCAGCAGCTCAGGCGGCGGGAGGGTCTTGGGCGGGGAGCTGTTTTTT.

The chain employs TRBV10-1 and TRBJ2-5; 12 nucleotides agree with TRBD2. With V trimmed by 5 bases and J by 3 bases, 10 bases remained unmatched. Germline CDR1 is WNHNN and CDR2 is SYGVQD (reference sequence). This CDR3 has 17 residues. Written as DNA, the CDR3 is TGCGCCAGCAGTAACGGACTAGCGGGAACTGGAAAAGAGACCCAGTACTTC. Amino acids: CASSNGLAGTGKETQYF.

V gene TRBV9 combines with J gene TRBJ2-2, with a tentative D call TRBD2 (5 bases). V lost 0 bases and J 1 base, leaving 10 bases between the germline ends. This CDR3 is built from 16 residues. The V gene's germline CDR1 is SGDLS and CDR2 YYNGEE. In nucleotides, the CDR3 is TGTGCCAGCAGCGTAGGATCGGCGGGGAACACCGGGGAGCTGTTTTTT. Its translation is CASSVGSAGNTGELFF.

The chain has TRBV19 and TRBJ1-5; the D is unclear. Trimming took 3 bases from V and 2 from J, leaving 5 bases between them. There are 13 residues in the CDR3. The germline V gene encodes CDR1 LNHDA and CDR2 SQIVND (reference sequence). The CDR3 loop reads CASSINGNQPQHF. The CDR3 DNA reads TGTGCCAGTAGTATTAATGGCAATCAGCCCCAGCATTTT. The complete variable domain, with remaining parts taken from reference TRBV19 and TRBJ1-5, reads DGGITQSPKYLFRKEGQNVTLSCEQNLNHDAMYWYRQDPGQGLRLIYYSQIVNDFQKGDIAEGYSVSREKKESFPLTVTSAQKNPTAFYLCASSINGNQPQHFGDGTRLSIL.

The V gene is TRBV2, the J gene TRBJ2-3; TRBD2 aligns across 14 bases. Germline V lookup: CDR1 SNHLY, CDR2 FYNNEI. The trim removed 1 base at V and 8 bases at J, leaving 2 bases unmatched. The CDR3 spans 15 residues. The chain's CDR3 is CASSEVGTSGSTQYF. The CDR3 DNA follows: TGTGCCAGCAGTGAAGTTGGGACTAGCGGGAGTACGCAGTATTTT.

This clone was counted many times. This chain joins TRBV3-1 (or the pseudogene TRBV3-2) and TRBJ2-7, with TRBD2 matching over 7 bases. Germline trimming cut 4 bases from V and 5 bases from J; bases unmatched to any gene: 8. The germline V gene encodes CDR1 LGHDT and CDR2 YNNKEL (reference sequence). This CDR3 contains 14 residues. CDR3 amino acids: CASSRGLVNNEQYF. The CDR3 DNA reads TGTGCCAGCAGCCGCGGACTAGTGAACAACGAGCAGTACTTC.

The rearrangement links TRBV5-3 to TRBJ2-5; D not certain. TRBV5-3 is assigned to the ORF class and has an uncertain function. This CDR3 is 12 amino acids long. Trimming took off 2 bases at V and 6 bases at J, with 8 bases between the two ends. CDR3: CARSFRKKTQYF. CDR3 nucleotide sequence: TGTGCCAGAAGCTTTCGTAAAAAGACCCAGTACTTC.

V is TRBV7-2 and J is TRBJ2-2; 10 bases map to TRBD1. Germline values: CDR1 SGHTA, CDR2 FQGNSA. The CDR3 covers 15 residues. Trimming removed 6 bases from V and 5 bases from J; junction bases left unmatched: 6. CDR3 in DNA: TGTGCCAGCAGAGGACAGGGGGGGACTACCGGGGAGCTGTTTTTT. Translating gives CASRGQGGTTGELFF. Based on the CDR3 plus reference TRBV7-2 and TRBJ2-2, the full variable domain is GAGVSQSPSNKVTEKGKDVELRCDPISGHTALYWYRQSLGQGLEFLIYFQGNSAPDKSGLPSDRFSAERTGGSVSTLTIQRTQQEDSAVYLCASRGQGGTTGELFFGEGSRLTVL.

The chain carries TRBV4-1 and TRBJ1-4; D may be TRBD1 (6 bases). Germline V CDR1 and CDR2: MGHRA, YSYEKL. The CDR3 runs to 16 residues. V gave up 4 bases and J gave up 5 bases, with 17 bases separating them. CDR3 protein: CASSRVAGVGNEKLFF. DNA of the CDR3: TGCGCCAGCAGCCGAGTCGCAGGGGTTGGGAATGAAAAACTGTTTTTT.

The chain combines TRBV6-5 with TRBJ2-3; TRBD1 is a possible D gene (7 bases). CDR3 size: 15 residues. Germline V lookup: CDR1 MNHEY, CDR2 SVGAGI. V was pared by 7 bases and J by 2 bases, with 16 bases between. In DNA form, the CDR3 reads TGTGCCAGCATGGCGGGACAGATCCCCACAGATACGCAGTATTTT. Residues: CASMAGQIPTDTQYF.

The chain couples TRBV27 to TRBJ1-1; 10 bases are shared with TRBD1. This CDR3 contains 15 residues. Looked up from germline, CDR1 is MNHEY and CDR2 is SMNVEV (reference sequence). V shed 5 bases and J 10 bases; nucleotides not matched to a gene: 13. CDR3 bases: TGTGCCAGCAGTCCTTCGGCAGGACAGGGGGTTGGAGCTTTCTTT. This translates into CASSPSAGQGVGAFF.